The clone carrying this T cell receptor beta chain appeared a few times. Antigen: not known. Sequence at one end of the junction differs from germline and may be a read error. These data are taken from a study of T cells in Graves' hyperthyroidism and ophthalmopathy. The study's findings and limits: Most expanded thyroid clonotypes above 0.001 recurred in blood.

With a duration under 2 months, the hyperthyroidism was newly diagnosed in patients aged 18 to 65. Uncontrolled infection, other autoimmune disease, pregnancy or lactation barred patients from enrollment. The CDR3 length is 15 residues. Using RNA transcripts as the source, TCR beta CDR3 regions were amplified. First-round RT-PCR targeting the TCR CDR3 was performed with the HTBI primer set. Each CDR3 protein is one row after TCRdb ran MiXCR on the multiplex PCR reads. This sample has approximately 330,000 distinct CDR3 sequences, with about 20% found just once. The rearrangement joins TRBV12-3 or TRBV12-4 to TRBJ2-1; 11 positions match TRBD2. Sequenced sample: blood. The clonotype comes from a woman between 45 and 65 years old with Graves' hyperthyroidism. CDR3 region: CAGSLVSGRGNEQFF. For the CDR3, the DNA is TGTGCCGGCAGTTTAGTTAGCGGGAGGGGGAATGAGCAGTTCTTC.